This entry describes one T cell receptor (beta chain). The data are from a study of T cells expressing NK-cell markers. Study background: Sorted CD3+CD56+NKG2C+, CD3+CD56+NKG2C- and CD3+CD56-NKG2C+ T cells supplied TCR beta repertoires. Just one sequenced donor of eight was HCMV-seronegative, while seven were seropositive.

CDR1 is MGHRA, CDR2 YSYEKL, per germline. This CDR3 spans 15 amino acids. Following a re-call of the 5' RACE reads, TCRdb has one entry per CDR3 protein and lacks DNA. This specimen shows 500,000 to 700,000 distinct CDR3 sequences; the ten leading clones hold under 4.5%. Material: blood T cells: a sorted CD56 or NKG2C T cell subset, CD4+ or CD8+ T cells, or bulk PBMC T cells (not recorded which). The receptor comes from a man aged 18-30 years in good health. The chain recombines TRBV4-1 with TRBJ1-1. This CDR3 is CASSQGILGSTEAFF.